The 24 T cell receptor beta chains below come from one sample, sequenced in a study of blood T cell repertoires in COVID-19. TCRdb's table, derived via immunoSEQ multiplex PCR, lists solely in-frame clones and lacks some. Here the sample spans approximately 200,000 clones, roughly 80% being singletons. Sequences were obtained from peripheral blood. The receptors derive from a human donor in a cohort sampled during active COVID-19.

CDR3 nucleotides: TGTGCCAGCAGCGTAGAGAGCGGGAGGAACGAGCAGTACTTC. It specifies CASSVESGRNEQYF. This chain uses TRBV9 with TRBJ2-7, with 9 bases identical to TRBD2. Per the germline V gene, CDR1 is SGDLS and CDR2 is YYNGEE. V lost 0 bases, J lost 5 bases, and 3 bases stayed unmatched. This CDR3 comprises 14 residues.

CDR3 in DNA: TGTGCCAGCAGCTCCCGTGAGGGGGCGCGAGAGCAGTACTTC. Protein product: CASSSREGAREQYF. This chain links TRBV9 with TRBJ2-7; 7 nucleotides match TRBD1. J gave up 7 bases and V 4 bases, and 11 bases lay outside the gene matches. This CDR3 spans 14 amino acids. Germline-derived CDR1 and CDR2 are SGDLS and YYNGEE.

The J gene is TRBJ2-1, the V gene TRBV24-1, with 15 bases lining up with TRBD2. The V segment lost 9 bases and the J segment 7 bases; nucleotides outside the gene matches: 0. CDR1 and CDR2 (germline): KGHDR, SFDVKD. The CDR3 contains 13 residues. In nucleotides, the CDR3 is TGTGCCACCGGGACTAGCGGGAGGAATGAGCAGTTCTTC. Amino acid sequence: CATGTSGRNEQFF.

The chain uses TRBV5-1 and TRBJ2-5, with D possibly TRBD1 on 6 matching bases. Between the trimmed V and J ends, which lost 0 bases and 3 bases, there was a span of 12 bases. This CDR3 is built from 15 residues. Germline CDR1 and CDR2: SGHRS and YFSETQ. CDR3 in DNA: TGCGCCAGCAGCTTGGGGGGCCGACAGGAAGAGACCCAGTACTTC. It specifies CASSLGGRQEETQYF.

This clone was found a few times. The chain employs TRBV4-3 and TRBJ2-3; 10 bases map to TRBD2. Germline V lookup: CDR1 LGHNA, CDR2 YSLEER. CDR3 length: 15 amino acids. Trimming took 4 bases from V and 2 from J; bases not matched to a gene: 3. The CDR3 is CASSLGTSVTDTQYF. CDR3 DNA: TGCGCCAGCAGCCTTGGGACTAGCGTCACAGATACGCAGTATTTT.

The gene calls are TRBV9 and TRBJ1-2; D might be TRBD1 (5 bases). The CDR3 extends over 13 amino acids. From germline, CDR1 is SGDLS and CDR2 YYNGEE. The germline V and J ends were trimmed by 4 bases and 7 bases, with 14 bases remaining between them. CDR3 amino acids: CASSQSGGLGYTF. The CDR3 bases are TGTGCCAGCAGCCAGTCGGGGGGTCTTGGCTACACCTTC. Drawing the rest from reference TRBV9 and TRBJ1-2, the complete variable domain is DSGVTQTPKHLITATGQRVTLRCSPRSGDLSVYWYQQSLDQGLQFLIQYYNGEERAKGNILERFSAQQFPDLHSELNLSSLELGDSALYFCASSQSGGLGYTFGSGTRLTVV.

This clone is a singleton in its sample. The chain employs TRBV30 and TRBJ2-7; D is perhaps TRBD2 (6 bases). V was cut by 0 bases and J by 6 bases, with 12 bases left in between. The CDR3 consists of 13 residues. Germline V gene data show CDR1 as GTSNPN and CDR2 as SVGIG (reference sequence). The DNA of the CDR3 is TGTGCCTGGAGTGTAATTTTGGGAGGCGAGCAGTACTTC. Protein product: CAWSVILGGEQYF.

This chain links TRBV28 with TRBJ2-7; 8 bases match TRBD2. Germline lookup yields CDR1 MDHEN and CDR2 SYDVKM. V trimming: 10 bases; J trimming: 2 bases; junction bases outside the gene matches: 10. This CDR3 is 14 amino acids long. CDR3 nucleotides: TGTGCCACCCGGGGGACTAGATCCACCTACGAGCAGTACTTC. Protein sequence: CATRGTRSTYEQYF. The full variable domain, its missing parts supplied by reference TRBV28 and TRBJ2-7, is DVKVTQSSRYLVKRTGEKVFLECVQDMDHENMFWYRQDPGLGLRLIYFSYDVKMKEKGDIPEGYSVSREKKERFSLILESASTNQTSMYLCATRGTRSTYEQYFGPGTRLTVT.

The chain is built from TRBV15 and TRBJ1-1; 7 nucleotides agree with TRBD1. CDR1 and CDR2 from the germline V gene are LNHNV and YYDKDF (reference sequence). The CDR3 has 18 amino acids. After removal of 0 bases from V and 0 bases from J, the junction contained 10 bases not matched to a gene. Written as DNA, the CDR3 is TGTGCCACCAGCAGAGATCCCCGGACAGGTAAAGTGAACACTGAAGCTTTCTTT. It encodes CATSRDPRTGKVNTEAFF.

This CDR3 reads CSVEVGLAPTYEQYF. The CDR3 nucleotides are TGCAGCGTTGAGGTTGGACTAGCTCCTACCTACGAGCAGTACTTC. The chain couples TRBV29-1 to TRBJ2-7; TRBD2 matches 8 bases. The CDR3 length is 15 residues. Germline V gene data show CDR1 as SQVTM and CDR2 as ANQGSEA. The V and J ends lost 3 bases and 2 bases, in that order; junction bases with no gene match: 9.

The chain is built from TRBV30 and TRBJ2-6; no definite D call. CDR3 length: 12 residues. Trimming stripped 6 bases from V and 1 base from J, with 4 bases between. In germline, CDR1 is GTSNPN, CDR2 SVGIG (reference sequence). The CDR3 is CACSSGANVLTF. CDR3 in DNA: TGTGCCTGTTCGTCTGGGGCCAACGTCCTGACTTTC.

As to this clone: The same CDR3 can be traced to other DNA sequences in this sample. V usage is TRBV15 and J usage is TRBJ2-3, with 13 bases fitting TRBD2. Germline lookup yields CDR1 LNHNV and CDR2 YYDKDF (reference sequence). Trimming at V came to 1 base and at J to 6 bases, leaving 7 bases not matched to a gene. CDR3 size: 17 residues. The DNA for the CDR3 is TGTGCCACCAGCAGAGGAGGACTAGCGGGAGTAACCGATACGCAGTATTTT. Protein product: CATSRGGLAGVTDTQYF.

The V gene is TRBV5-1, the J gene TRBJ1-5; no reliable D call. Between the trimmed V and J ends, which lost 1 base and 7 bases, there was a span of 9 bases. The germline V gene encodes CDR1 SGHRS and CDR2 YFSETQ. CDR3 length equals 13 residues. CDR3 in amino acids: CASSLWRGQPQHF. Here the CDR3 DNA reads TGCGCCAGCAGCTTGTGGCGAGGGCAGCCCCAGCATTTT.

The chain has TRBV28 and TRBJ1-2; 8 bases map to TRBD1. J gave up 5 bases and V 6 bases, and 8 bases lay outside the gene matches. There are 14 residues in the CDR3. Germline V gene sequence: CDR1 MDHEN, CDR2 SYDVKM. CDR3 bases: TGTGCCAGCAGCCTGACAGGGGCGTCTTATGGCTACACCTTC. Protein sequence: CASSLTGASYGYTF.

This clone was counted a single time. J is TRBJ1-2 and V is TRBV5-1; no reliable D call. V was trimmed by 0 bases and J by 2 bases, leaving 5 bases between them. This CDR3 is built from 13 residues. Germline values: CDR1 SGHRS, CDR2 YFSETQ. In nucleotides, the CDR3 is TGCGCCAGCAGCTTGGTCTCGAACTATGGCTACACCTTC. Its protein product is CASSLVSNYGYTF. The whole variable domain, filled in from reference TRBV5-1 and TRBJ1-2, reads KAGVTQTPRYLIKTRGQQVTLSCSPISGHRSVSWYQQTPGQGLQFLFEYFSETQRNKGNFPGRFSGRQFSNSRSEMNVSTLELGDSALYLCASSLVSNYGYTFGSGTRLTVV.

Here the CDR3 reads CASRMGQGLTPLHF. The CDR3 DNA reads TGTGCCAGCAGGATGGGACAGGGGCTGACACCCCTCCACTTT. This chain joins TRBV27 and TRBJ1-6, with 10 bases fitting TRBD1. The CDR3 totals 14 residues. Looked up from germline, CDR1 is MNHEY and CDR2 is SMNVEV (reference sequence). The ends lost 6 bases at V and 11 bases at J; junction bases unmatched: 7.

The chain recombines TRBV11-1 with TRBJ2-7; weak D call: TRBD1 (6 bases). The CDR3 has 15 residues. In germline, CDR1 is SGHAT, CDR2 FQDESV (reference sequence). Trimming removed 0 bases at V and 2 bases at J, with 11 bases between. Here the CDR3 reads CASSLANPGAYEQYF. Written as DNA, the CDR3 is TGTGCCAGCAGCTTAGCGAATCCAGGGGCCTACGAGCAGTACTTC.

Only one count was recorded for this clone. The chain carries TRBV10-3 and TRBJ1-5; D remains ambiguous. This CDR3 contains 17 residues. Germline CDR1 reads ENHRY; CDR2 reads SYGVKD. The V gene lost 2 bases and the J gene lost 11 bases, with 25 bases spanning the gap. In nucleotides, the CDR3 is TGTGCCATCAGTGAGCACCCCCAGGCGCCAGCCCAATGGGCCCAGCATTTT. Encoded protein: CAISEHPQAPAQWAQHF.

This CDR3 is CATSDMTSGRLETQYF. The CDR3 region has the DNA TGTGCCACCAGTGACATGACTAGCGGGAGATTGGAGACCCAGTACTTC. The chain uses TRBV24-1 and TRBJ2-5, with 12 bases aligning to TRBD2. CDR1 is KGHDR and CDR2 is SFDVKD in the germline V gene. CDR3 length equals 16 residues. V was pared by 4 bases and J by 5 bases, with 7 bases of the junction left unmatched.

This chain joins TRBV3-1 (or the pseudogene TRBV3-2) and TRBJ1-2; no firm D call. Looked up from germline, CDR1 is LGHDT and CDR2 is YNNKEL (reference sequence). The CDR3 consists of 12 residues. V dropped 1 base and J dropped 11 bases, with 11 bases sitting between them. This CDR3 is CASSQVPTFYTF. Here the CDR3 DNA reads TGTGCCAGCAGCCAAGTTCCGACTTTTTACACCTTC.

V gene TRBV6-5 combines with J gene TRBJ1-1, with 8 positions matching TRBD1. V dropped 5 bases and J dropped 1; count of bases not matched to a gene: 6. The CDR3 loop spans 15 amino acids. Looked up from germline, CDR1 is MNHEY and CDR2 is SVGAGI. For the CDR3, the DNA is TGTGCCAGCAGTAGAGGGACAGGAAAGAACACTGAAGCTTTCTTT. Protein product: CASSRGTGKNTEAFF.

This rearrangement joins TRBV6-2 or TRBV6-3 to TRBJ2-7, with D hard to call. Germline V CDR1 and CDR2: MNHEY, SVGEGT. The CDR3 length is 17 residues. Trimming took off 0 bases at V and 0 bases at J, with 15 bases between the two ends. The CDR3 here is CASSYSTSSSSSYEQYF. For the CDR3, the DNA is TGTGCCAGCAGTTACTCTACCAGTAGCTCCAGCTCCTACGAGCAGTACTTC.

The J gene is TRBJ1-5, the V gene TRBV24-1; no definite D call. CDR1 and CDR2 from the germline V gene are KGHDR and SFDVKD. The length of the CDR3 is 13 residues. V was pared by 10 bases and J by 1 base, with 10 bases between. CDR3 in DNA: TGTGCCACAGGAGGTACCAGCAATCAGCCCCAGCATTTT. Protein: CATGGTSNQPQHF.

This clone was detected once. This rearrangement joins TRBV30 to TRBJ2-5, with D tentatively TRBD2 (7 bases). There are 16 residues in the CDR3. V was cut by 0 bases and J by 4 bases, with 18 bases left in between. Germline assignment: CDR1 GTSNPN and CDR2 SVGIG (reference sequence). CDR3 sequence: CAWSVSSWGGPETQYF. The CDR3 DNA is TGTGCCTGGAGTGTATCGAGTTGGGGGGGCCCAGAGACCCAGTACTTC.